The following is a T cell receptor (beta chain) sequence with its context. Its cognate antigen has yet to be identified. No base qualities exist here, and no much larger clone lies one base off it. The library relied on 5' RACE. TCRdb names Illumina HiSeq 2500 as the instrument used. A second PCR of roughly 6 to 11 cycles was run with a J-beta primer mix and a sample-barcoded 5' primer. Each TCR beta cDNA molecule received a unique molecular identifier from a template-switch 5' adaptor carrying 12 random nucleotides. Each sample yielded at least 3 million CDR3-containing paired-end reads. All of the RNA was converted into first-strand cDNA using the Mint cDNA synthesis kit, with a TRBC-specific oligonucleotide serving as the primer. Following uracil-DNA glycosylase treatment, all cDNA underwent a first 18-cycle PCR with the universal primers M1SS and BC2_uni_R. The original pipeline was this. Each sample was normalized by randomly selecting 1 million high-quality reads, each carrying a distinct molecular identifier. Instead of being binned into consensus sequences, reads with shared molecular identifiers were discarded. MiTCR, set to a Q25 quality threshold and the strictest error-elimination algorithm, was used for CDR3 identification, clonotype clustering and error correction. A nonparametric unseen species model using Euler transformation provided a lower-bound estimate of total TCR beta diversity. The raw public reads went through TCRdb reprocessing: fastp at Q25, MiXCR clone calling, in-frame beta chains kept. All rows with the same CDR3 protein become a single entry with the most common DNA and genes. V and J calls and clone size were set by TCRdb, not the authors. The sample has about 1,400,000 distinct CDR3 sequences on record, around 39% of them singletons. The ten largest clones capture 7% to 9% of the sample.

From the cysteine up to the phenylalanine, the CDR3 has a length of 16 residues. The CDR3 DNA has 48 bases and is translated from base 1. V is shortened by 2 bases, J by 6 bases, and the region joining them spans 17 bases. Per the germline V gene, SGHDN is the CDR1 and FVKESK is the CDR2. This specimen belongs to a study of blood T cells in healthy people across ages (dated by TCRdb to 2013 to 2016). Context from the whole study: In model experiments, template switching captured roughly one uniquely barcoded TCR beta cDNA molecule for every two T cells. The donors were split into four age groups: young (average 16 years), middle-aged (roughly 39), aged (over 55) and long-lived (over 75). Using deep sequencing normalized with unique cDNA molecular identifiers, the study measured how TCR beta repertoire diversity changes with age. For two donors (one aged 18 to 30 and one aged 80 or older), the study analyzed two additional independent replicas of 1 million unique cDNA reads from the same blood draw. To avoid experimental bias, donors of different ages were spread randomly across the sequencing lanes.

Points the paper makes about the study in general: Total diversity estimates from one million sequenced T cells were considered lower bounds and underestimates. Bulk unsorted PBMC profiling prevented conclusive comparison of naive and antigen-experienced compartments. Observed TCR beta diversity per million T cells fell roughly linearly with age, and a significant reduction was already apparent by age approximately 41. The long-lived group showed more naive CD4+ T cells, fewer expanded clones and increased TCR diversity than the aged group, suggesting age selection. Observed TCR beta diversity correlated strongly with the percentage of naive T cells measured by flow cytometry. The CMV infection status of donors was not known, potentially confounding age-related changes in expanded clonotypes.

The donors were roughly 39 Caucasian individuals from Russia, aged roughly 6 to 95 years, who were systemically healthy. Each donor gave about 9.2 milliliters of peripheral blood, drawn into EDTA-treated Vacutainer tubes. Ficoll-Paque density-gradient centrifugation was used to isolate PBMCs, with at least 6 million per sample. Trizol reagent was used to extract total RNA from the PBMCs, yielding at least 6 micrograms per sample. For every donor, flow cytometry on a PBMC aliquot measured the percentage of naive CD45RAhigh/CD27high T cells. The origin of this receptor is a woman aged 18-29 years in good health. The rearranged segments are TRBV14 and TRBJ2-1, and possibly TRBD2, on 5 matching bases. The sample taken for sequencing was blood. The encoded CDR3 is CASSQIGKGLINEQFF. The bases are TGTGCCAGCAGCCAAATCGGTAAAGGACTGATCAATGAGCAGTTCTTC.